These 28 T cell receptor beta chains share one sample of origin, sequenced in a study of blood T cell repertoires in COVID-19. Here immunoSEQ multiplex PCR was the method, and the copy in TCRdb shows in-frame clones only, minus some. The sample shows roughly 100,000 clones, 91% of them seen only once. Sequencing used peripheral blood. The receptors stem from a man aged 45-60 years with acute or convalescent COVID-19.

This clone has just one count. The chain couples TRBV7-9 to TRBJ1-4, with D possibly matching TRBD1 (6 bases). Germline V CDR1 and CDR2: SEHNR, FQNEAQ (reference sequence). This CDR3 contains 15 residues. The germline V and J ends were trimmed by 4 bases and 5 bases, with 14 bases remaining between them. CDR3 DNA sequence: TGTGCCAGCAGCTCGGGAGGGGGAGAAAATGAAAAACTGTTTTTT. Translation: CASSSGGGENEKLFF.

The V call is TRBV4-2, the J call TRBJ2-2, with D tentatively TRBD2 (5 bases). Per the germline V gene, CDR1 is LGHNA and CDR2 is YNFKEQ. V lost 1 base and J 12 bases, leaving 12 bases between the germline ends. CDR3 length: 13 amino acids. CDR3 in amino acids: CASSQALREQLFF. Here the CDR3 DNA reads TGTGCCAGCAGCCAAGCTTTACGGGAACAGCTGTTTTTT.

In regard to this clone: The same CDR3 also results from other DNA sequences found in this sample. V is TRBV19 and J is TRBJ1-6, with D unclear. Looked up from germline, CDR1 is LNHDA and CDR2 is SQIVND (reference sequence). Trimming removed 1 base at V and 7 bases at J, with 5 bases between. This CDR3 spans 13 amino acids. CDR3 amino acids: CASSIAQNSPLHF. CDR3 DNA: TGTGCCAGTAGTATAGCACAGAATTCACCCCTCCACTTT.

The chain recombines TRBV11-3 with TRBJ2-7, with D possibly matching TRBD1 (6 bases). V was clipped by 8 bases and J by 1 base, with 15 bases between them. The CDR3 is 14 residues long. Looked up from germline, CDR1 is SGHNT and CDR2 is YENEEA. Here the CDR3 DNA reads TGTGCCAGCGGCCGGGACACCCAATCCTACGAGCAGTACTTC. Translating gives CASGRDTQSYEQYF. The whole variable domain, filled in from reference TRBV11-3 and TRBJ2-7, reads EAGVVQSPRYKIIEKKQPVAFWCNPISGHNTLYWYLQNLGQGPELLIRYENEEAVDDSQLPKDRFSAERLKGVDSTLKIQPAELGDSAVYLCASGRDTQSYEQYFGPGTRLTVT.

The rearrangement joins TRBV6-5 to TRBJ1-4, with D possibly matching TRBD1 (5 bases). Germline CDR1 reads MNHEY; CDR2 reads SVGAGI. This CDR3 has 13 amino acids. The ends were cut back, 8 bases at V and 5 bases at J, with 12 bases in the middle. The CDR3 reads CASSRDLNEKLFF. The CDR3 bases are TGTGCCAGCTCCCGGGACTTAAATGAAAAACTGTTTTTT.

The J gene is TRBJ2-7, the V gene TRBV12-3 or TRBV12-4, with TRBD2 matching over 8 bases. The CDR3 sequence is 13 residues long. V dropped 6 bases and J dropped 9; count of bases not matched to a gene: 10. The CDR3 loop reads CASRSRGGAGQYF. For the CDR3, the DNA is TGTGCCAGCAGGAGTCGGGGGGGCGCTGGGCAGTACTTC.

This sequence joins TRBV5-5 and TRBJ1-5; unclear D gene. The V gene lost 4 bases and the J gene lost 0 bases, with 14 bases spanning the gap. The CDR3 loop spans 16 amino acids. CDR1 is SGHKS, CDR2 YYEKEE, per germline (reference sequence). The CDR3 DNA is TGTGCCAGCAGCCTACAGCCCCTATATAGCAATCAGCCCCAGCATTTT. Translating gives CASSLQPLYSNQPQHF.

This chain connects TRBV7-8 to TRBJ1-5; 8 nucleotides agree with TRBD1. The CDR3 runs to 14 residues. Germline V lookup: CDR1 SGHVS, CDR2 FQNEAQ. The J segment lost 2 bases and the V segment lost 4 bases, leaving 1 base of the junction unmatched. The CDR3 region is CASSSTGGNQPQHF. The CDR3 nucleotides read TGTGCCAGCAGCTCGACAGGGGGCAATCAGCCCCAGCATTTT.

This sequence joins TRBV7-9 and TRBJ1-3; the D gene is possibly TRBD1 (5 bases). The CDR3 sequence is 17 residues long. The V gene's germline CDR1 is SEHNR and CDR2 FQNEAQ (reference sequence). V dropped 5 bases and J dropped 6 bases, with 23 bases sitting between them. CDR3 protein: CASSPGGIGLFANTIYF. CDR3 nucleotides: TGTGCCAGCAGCCCCGGGGGGATAGGGCTTTTCGCAAACACCATATATTTT.

The CDR3 nucleotides are TGTGCCAGCAGCCTGGCGGGACAGGGGATCACCTACAATGAGCAGTTCTTC. It is translated as CASSLAGQGITYNEQFF. The genes are TRBV7-9 and TRBJ2-1; 10 bases map to TRBD1. V trimming: 5 bases; J trimming: 2 bases; junction bases outside the gene matches: 9. The CDR3 has 17 residues. Germline lookup yields CDR1 SEHNR and CDR2 FQNEAQ (reference sequence). Based on the CDR3 plus reference TRBV7-9 and TRBJ2-1, the full variable domain is DTGVSQNPRHKITKRGQNVTFRCDPISEHNRLYWYRQTLGQGPEFLTYFQNEAQLEKSRLLSDRFSAERPKGSFSTLEIQRTEQGDSAMYLCASSLAGQGITYNEQFFGPGTRLTVL.

This chain joins TRBV5-8 and TRBJ1-1; D is uncertain. V lost 0 bases and J lost 9, with 6 bases in between. Germline V CDR1 and CDR2: SGHTS, YDEGEE. The length of the CDR3 is 11 residues. The CDR3 sequence: CASSLGLQAFF. The CDR3, as DNA: TGTGCCAGCAGCTTGGGCCTACAAGCTTTCTTT.

V usage is TRBV5-1 and J usage is TRBJ2-3; 13 bases fit TRBD2. Germline V gives CDR1 SGHRS, CDR2 YFSETQ. The CDR3 length is 16 residues. Trimming took 3 bases from V and 1 from J; bases not matched to a gene: 2. The CDR3 here is CASSSGTSGGTDTQYF. As DNA, the CDR3 is TGCGCCAGCAGCTCTGGGACTAGCGGGGGCACAGATACGCAGTATTTT.

This rearrangement joins TRBV6-2 or TRBV6-3 to TRBJ2-4; tentatively, D is TRBD1 (6 bases). CDR1 is MNHEY and CDR2 is SVGEGT in the germline V gene. This CDR3 is built from 12 residues. V was shortened by 6 bases and J by 7 bases, with 10 bases between the two germline ends. The CDR3 region is CASSPTGNIQYF. CDR3 nucleotide sequence: TGTGCCAGCAGCCCTACAGGGAACATTCAGTACTTC.

V is TRBV5-6 and J is TRBJ2-5; 11 positions agree with TRBD2. J was trimmed by 1 base and V by 0 bases; bases with no gene match: 11. Germline CDR1 SGHDT, CDR2 YYEEEE. The CDR3 is 19 amino acids. The CDR3, as DNA: TGTGCCAGCAGCTTGGAGTTTAGGCTAGCGGGGGGCCCCCAAGAGACCCAGTACTTC. Its protein product is CASSLEFRLAGGPQETQYF. Full variable domain (outside the CDR3, taken from reference TRBV5-6 and TRBJ2-5): DAGVTQSPTHLIKTRGQQVTLRCSPKSGHDTVSWYQQALGQGPQFIFQYYEEEERQRGNFPDRFSGHQFPNYSSELNVNALLLGDSALYLCASSLEFRLAGGPQETQYFGPGTRLLVL.

The J gene is TRBJ1-2, the V gene TRBV6-5; 7 bases align to TRBD1. This CDR3 region has 16 residues. In germline, CDR1 is MNHEY, CDR2 SVGAGI. With 4 bases clipped from V and 5 bases from J, the junction kept 13 bases outside the gene matches. This CDR3 reads CASSSATLDRAYGYTF. The CDR3, as DNA: TGTGCCAGCAGTTCCGCCACCCTCGACAGGGCTTATGGCTACACCTTC.

The rearrangement joins TRBV9 to TRBJ1-1; D might be TRBD1 (6 bases). Germline V gives CDR1 SGDLS, CDR2 YYNGEE. V was shortened by 0 bases and J by 1 base, with 10 bases between the two germline ends. There are 15 residues in the CDR3. DNA for the CDR3: TGTGCCAGCAGCGTAGAGGACAGTCCGAACACTGAAGCTTTCTTT. Amino acids: CASSVEDSPNTEAFF.

This chain uses TRBV15 with TRBJ2-1; TRBD2 matches 14 bases. The V gene end was trimmed by 1 base and the J gene end by 1 base; junction bases not matched to a gene: 9. This CDR3 comprises 20 residues. Germline loops: CDR1 LNHNV, CDR2 YYDKDF (reference sequence). CDR3 sequence reads: CATSRAPGLAGVMSYNEQFF. The CDR3 DNA is TGTGCCACCAGCAGAGCCCCGGGACTAGCGGGGGTTATGTCCTACAATGAGCAGTTCTTC. The full variable domain, completed using reference TRBV15 and TRBJ2-1, is DAMVIQNPRYQVTQFGKPVTLSCSQTLNHNVMYWYQQKSSQAPKLLFHYYDKDFNNEADTPDNFQSRRPNTSFCFLDIRSPGLGDTAMYLCATSRAPGLAGVMSYNEQFFGPGTRLTVL.

This clone has just one count. CDR3 bases: TGTGCCAGCAGTGAGCCCGGGACAGGGTCTAATTCACCCCTCCACTTT. Amino acids: CASSEPGTGSNSPLHF. The rearrangement links TRBV2 to TRBJ1-6; 9 positions match TRBD1. Germline V gene data show CDR1 as SNHLY and CDR2 as FYNNEI. Unmatched junction bases numbered 6, after V lost 3 bases and J lost 6 bases. The length of the CDR3 is 16 residues. Supplemented by reference TRBV2 and TRBJ1-6, the full variable domain reads EPEVTQTPSHQVTQMGQEVILRCVPISNHLYFYWYRQILGQKVEFLVSFYNNEISEKSEIFDDQFSVERPDGSNFTLKIRSTKLEDSAMYFCASSEPGTGSNSPLHFGNGTRLTVT.

This rearrangement joins TRBV5-4 to TRBJ1-2; D remains ambiguous. V dropped 1 base and J dropped 11 bases, with 18 bases sitting between them. Germline values: CDR1 SGHNT, CDR2 YYREEE (reference sequence). The CDR3 has 14 residues. CDR3 residues: CASSLYGSSIRYTF. The CDR3 DNA reads TGTGCCAGCAGCTTGTATGGCAGCTCTATCAGGTACACCTTC.

J is TRBJ2-5 and V is TRBV5-1; D not certain. The CDR3 is 14 amino acids. Germline CDR1 and CDR2: SGHRS and YFSETQ. Trimming removed 0 bases from V and 4 bases from J, with 10 bases in between. In nucleotides, the CDR3 is TGCGCCAGCAGCTTGGCCACAAGAGGAGAGACCCAGTACTTC. Amino acids: CASSLATRGETQYF. The whole variable domain, remainder taken from reference TRBV5-1 and TRBJ2-5, is KAGVTQTPRYLIKTRGQQVTLSCSPISGHRSVSWYQQTPGQGLQFLFEYFSETQRNKGNFPGRFSGRQFSNSRSEMNVSTLELGDSALYLCASSLATRGETQYFGPGTRLLVL.

The chain employs TRBV5-1 and TRBJ1-2, with TRBD1 matching 10 bases. The V segment lost 3 bases and the J segment 1 base; nucleotides outside the gene matches: 3. CDR1 is SGHRS, CDR2 YFSETQ, per germline. This CDR3 comprises 15 residues. The CDR3: CASSSGQGNNYGYTF. Here the CDR3 DNA reads TGCGCCAGCAGCTCGGGACAGGGGAATAACTATGGCTACACCTTC. Based on the CDR3 plus reference TRBV5-1 and TRBJ1-2, the full variable domain is KAGVTQTPRYLIKTRGQQVTLSCSPISGHRSVSWYQQTPGQGLQFLFEYFSETQRNKGNFPGRFSGRQFSNSRSEMNVSTLELGDSALYLCASSSGQGNNYGYTFGSGTRLTVV.

This chain joins TRBV25-1 and TRBJ1-1; 8 bases line up with TRBD1. CDR3 length: 14 residues. Germline values: CDR1 MGHDK, CDR2 SYGVNS. Trimming removed 7 bases from V and 0 bases from J; junction bases left unmatched: 4. In DNA form, the CDR3 reads TGTGCCAGCACCACGGACAGGGTGAACACTGAAGCTTTCTTT. Amino acids: CASTTDRVNTEAFF.

The rearrangement links TRBV15 to TRBJ2-1, with D tentatively TRBD2 (6 bases). CDR3 length: 16 amino acids. V was trimmed by 1 base and J by 2 bases, leaving 12 bases between them. Germline V gene lookup returns CDR1 LNHNV and CDR2 YYDKDF (reference sequence). CDR3 region: CATSRGGEPTYNEQFF. CDR3 bases: TGTGCCACCAGCAGAGGGGGGGAACCCACCTACAATGAGCAGTTCTTC. The whole variable domain, filled in from reference TRBV15 and TRBJ2-1, reads DAMVIQNPRYQVTQFGKPVTLSCSQTLNHNVMYWYQQKSSQAPKLLFHYYDKDFNNEADTPDNFQSRRPNTSFCFLDIRSPGLGDTAMYLCATSRGGEPTYNEQFFGPGTRLTVL.

The V gene is TRBV6-5, the J gene TRBJ2-7; 9 bases match TRBD1. The CDR3 is made up of 13 amino acids. The junction had 5 bases not matched to a gene; V was cut back by 4 bases and J by 7 bases. In germline, CDR1 is MNHEY, CDR2 SVGAGI. The CDR3 region is CASSLQGAGEQYF. CDR3 DNA: TGTGCCAGCAGTTTACAGGGGGCGGGAGAGCAGTACTTC.

V is TRBV7-9 and J is TRBJ2-3, with 14 nucleotides matching TRBD2. Germline trimming cut 5 bases from V and 2 bases from J; bases unmatched to any gene: 9. The CDR3 has 18 amino acids. Germline CDR1 and CDR2: SEHNR and FQNEAQ (reference sequence). CDR3 protein: CASSAATSGGAFTDTQYF. CDR3 DNA sequence: TGTGCCAGCAGCGCGGCGACTAGCGGGGGGGCCTTCACAGATACGCAGTATTTT.

The chain combines TRBV6-5 with TRBJ2-5; the D is unclear. Germline loops: CDR1 MNHEY, CDR2 SVGAGI. The CDR3 runs 13 residues. V was pared by 0 bases and J by 5 bases, with 7 bases between. This CDR3 reads CASSYSPGETQYF. In DNA, the CDR3 is TGTGCCAGCAGTTACTCCCCCGGGGAGACCCAGTACTTC.

The rearrangement links TRBV18 to TRBJ1-2, with D unresolved. The germline V and J ends were trimmed by 1 base and 6 bases, with 12 bases remaining between them. Germline CDR1 reads KGHSH; CDR2 reads LQKENI. The CDR3 runs to 14 residues. CDR3 sequence: CASSPRTRLDGYTF. The CDR3 DNA follows: TGTGCCAGCTCACCACGAACTCGCCTTGATGGCTACACCTTC.

The chain employs TRBV5-5 and TRBJ2-7, with 7 bases aligning to TRBD1. The germline CDR1 and CDR2 sequences are SGHKS and YYEKEE (reference sequence). V was clipped by 5 bases and J by 5 bases; unmatched bases: 16. The CDR3 has 16 residues. CDR3 residues: CASSTTGTAFNHEQYF. CDR3 DNA sequence: TGTGCCAGCAGTACCACCGGGACAGCCTTCAATCACGAGCAGTACTTC.